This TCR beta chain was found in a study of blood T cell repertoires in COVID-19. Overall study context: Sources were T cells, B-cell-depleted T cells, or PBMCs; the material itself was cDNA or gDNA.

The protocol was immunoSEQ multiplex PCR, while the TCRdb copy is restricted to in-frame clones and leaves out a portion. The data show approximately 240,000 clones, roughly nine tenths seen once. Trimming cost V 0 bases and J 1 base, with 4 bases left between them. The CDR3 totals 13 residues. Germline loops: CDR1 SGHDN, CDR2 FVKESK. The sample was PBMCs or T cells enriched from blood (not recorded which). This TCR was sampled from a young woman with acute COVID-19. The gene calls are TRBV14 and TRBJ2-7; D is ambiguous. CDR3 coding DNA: TGTGCCAGCAGCCAAGACCTATCCTACGAGCAGTACTTC. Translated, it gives CASSQDLSYEQYF.